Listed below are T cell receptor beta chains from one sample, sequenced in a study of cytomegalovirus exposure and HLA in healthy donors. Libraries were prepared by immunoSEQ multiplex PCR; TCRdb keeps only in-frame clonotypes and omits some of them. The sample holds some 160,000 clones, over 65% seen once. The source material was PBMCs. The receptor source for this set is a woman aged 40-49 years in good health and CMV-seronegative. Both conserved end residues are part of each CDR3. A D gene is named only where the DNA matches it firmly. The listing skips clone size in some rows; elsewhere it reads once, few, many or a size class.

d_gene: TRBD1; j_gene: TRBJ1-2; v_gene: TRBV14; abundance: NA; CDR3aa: CASRREWDSPFMATTF; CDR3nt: TGTGCCAGCAGACGGGAGTGGGACAGCCCATTTATGGCTACTACCTTC
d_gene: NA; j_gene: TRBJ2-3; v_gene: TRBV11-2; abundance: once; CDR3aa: CASSFSAEGAQYF; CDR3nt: TGTGCCAGCAGCTTTTCGGCGGAAGGGGCGCAGTATTTT
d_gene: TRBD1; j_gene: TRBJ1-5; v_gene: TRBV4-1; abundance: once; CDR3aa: CASSQDGTGKANQPQHF; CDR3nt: TGCGCCAGCAGCCAAGATGGGACAGGGAAAGCCAATCAGCCCCAGCATTTT
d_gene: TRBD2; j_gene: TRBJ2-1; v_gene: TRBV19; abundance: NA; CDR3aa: CASRNQGLAGDEQFF; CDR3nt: TGTGCCAGTAGAAACCAGGGACTAGCGGGGGATGAGCAGTTCTTC
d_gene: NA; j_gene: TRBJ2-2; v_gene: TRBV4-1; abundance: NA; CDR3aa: CASSPGGGGTAGELFF; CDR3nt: TGCGCCAGCAGCCCAGGAGGCGGAGGGACGGCCGGGGAGCTGTTTTTT
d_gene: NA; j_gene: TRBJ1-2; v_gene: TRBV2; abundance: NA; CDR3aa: CASSILQAANYGYTF; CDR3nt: TGTGCCAGCAGCATACTACAGGCCGCTAACTATGGCTACACCTTC
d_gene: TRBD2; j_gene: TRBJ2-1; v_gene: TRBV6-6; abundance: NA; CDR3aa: CASSFSGGPLYNEQFF; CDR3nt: TGTGCCAGCAGTTTTAGCGGGGGACCCCTTTACAATGAGCAGTTCTTC
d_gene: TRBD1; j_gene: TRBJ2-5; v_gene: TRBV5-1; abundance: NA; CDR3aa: CASRGQGVRETQYF; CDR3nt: TGCGCCAGCAGGGGACAGGGCGTTCGAGAGACCCAGTACTTC
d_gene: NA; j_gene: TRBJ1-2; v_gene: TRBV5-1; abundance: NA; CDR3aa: CASSLAGSGSDGYTF; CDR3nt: TGCGCCAGCAGCCTTGCCGGGTCGGGGTCGGATGGCTACACCTTC
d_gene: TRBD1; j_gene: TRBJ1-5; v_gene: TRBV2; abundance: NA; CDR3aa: CASSADRGGNQPQHF; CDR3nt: TGTGCCAGCAGCGCCGACAGGGGTGGCAATCAGCCCCAGCATTTT
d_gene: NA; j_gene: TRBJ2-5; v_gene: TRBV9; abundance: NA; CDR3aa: CASSAQAVLQETQYF; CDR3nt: TGTGCCAGCAGCGCACAGGCGGTCCTTCAAGAGACCCAGTACTTC
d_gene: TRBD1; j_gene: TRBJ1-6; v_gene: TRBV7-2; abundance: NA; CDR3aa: CASSLTGRQGNSPLHF; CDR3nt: TGTGCCAGCAGCTTGACGGGGAGACAGGGAAATTCACCCCTCCACTTT
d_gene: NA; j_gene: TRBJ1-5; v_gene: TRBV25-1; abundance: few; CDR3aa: CASSDMSGDQPQHF; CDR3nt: TGTGCCAGCAGTGACATGAGCGGGGATCAGCCCCAGCATTTT
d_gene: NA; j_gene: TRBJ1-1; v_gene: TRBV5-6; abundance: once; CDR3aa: CASSRPWGHKAEAFF; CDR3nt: TGTGCCAGCAGCCGACCCTGGGGACATAAGGCTGAAGCTTTCTTT
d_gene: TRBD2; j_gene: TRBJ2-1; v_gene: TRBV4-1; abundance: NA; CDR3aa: CASSSSGGPYNEQFF; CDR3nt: TGCGCCAGCAGTAGTAGCGGGGGACCCTACAATGAGCAGTTCTTC
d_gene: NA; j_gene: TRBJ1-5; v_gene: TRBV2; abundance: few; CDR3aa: CASSEPTSSGGFQPQHF; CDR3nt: TGTGCCAGCAGTGAACCCACAAGCAGCGGCGGTTTTCAGCCCCAGCATTTT
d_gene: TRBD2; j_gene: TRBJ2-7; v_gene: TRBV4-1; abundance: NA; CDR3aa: CASSQVRGEQYF; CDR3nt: TGCGCCAGCAGCCAAGTGCGGGGGGAGCAGTACTTC
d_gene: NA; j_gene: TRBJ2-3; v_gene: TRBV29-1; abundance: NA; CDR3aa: CSENRVTQYF; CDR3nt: TGCAGCGAAAACAGGGTGACGCAGTATTTT
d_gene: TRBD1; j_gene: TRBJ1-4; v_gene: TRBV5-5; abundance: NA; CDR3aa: CASSSRQGTLGGKLFF; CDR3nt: TGTGCCAGCAGCAGCCGACAGGGAACCTTGGGTGGAAAACTGTTTTTT
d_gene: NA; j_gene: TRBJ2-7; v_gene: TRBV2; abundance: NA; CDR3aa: CASSRNQGREQYF; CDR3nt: TGTGCCAGCAGCCGAAACCAGGGGCGCGAGCAGTACTTC
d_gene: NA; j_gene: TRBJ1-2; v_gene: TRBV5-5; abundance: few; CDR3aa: CASSLGGPRGSGYTF; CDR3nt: TGTGCCAGCAGCTTGGGAGGCCCCAGGGGCTCTGGCTACACCTTC
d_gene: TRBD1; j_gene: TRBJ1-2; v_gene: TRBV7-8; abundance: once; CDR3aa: CASSPRDRVYYGYTF; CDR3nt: TGTGCCAGCAGCCCCCGGGACAGGGTATACTATGGCTACACCTTC
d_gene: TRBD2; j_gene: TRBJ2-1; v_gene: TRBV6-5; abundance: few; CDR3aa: CASSEGGSYNEQFF; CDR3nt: TGTGCCAGTTCTGAAGGCGGGAGTTACAATGAGCAGTTCTTC
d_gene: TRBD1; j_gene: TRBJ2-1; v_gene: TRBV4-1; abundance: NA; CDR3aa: CASSQPSRGDRAQFF; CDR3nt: TGCGCCAGCAGCCAACCCAGCCGGGGGGACAGGGCGCAGTTCTTC
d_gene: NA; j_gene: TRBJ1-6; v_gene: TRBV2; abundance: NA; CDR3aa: CASSREGWSASPLHF; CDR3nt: TGTGCCAGCAGCAGGGAGGGCTGGTCGGCTTCACCCCTCCACTTT
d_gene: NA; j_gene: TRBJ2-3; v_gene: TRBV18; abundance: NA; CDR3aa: CASSPSPTVATDTQYF; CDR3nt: TGTGCCAGCTCACCGTCTCCTACGGTTGCCACAGATACGCAGTATTTT
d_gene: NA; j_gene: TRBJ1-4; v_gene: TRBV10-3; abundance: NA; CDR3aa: CAISGSGATNEKLFF; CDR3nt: TGTGCCATCAGTGGGAGCGGGGCGACTAATGAAAAACTGTTTTTT
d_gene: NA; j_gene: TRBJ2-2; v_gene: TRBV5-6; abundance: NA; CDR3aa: CASRRGLEVEVGELFF; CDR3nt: TGTGCCAGCAGGCGGGGGCTCGAGGTTGAAGTCGGGGAGCTGTTTTTT
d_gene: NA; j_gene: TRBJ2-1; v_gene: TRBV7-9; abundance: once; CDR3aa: CASLSEAGQRYNEQFF; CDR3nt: TGTGCCAGCTTGTCCGAGGCTGGACAACGTTACAATGAGCAGTTCTTC
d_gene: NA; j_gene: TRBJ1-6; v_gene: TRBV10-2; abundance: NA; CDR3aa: CATRRPGDNSPLHF; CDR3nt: TGCGCCACCCGACGCCCGGGAGATAATTCACCCCTCCACTTT
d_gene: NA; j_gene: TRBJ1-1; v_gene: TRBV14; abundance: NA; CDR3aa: CASSQDLRVGTEAFF; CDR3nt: TGTGCCAGCAGCCAAGACCTCAGGGTTGGGACTGAAGCTTTCTTT
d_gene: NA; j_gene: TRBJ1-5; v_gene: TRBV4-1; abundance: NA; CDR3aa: CASSQDSYFPQPQHF; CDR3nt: TGCGCCAGCAGCCAAGATTCTTACTTTCCGCAGCCCCAGCATTTT
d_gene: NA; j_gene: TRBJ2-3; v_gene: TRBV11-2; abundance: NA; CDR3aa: CASSLSESAPLIDTQYF; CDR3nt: TGTGCCAGCAGCTTATCGGAGTCAGCCCCCTTGATAGATACGCAGTATTTT
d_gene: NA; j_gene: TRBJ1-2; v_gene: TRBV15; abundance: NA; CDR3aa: CATSRDAEDAHTF; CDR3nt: TGTGCCACCAGCAGAGATGCGGAGGATGCCCACACCTTC
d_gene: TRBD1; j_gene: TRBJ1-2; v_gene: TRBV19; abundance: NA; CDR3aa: CASSIQRTGSYGYTF; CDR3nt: TGTGCCAGTAGCATTCAGCGGACAGGGTCCTATGGCTACACCTTC
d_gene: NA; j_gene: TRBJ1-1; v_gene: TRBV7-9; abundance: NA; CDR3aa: CASSLGRRQALNTEAFF; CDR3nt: TGTGCCAGCAGCTTAGGCAGAAGGCAGGCCCTGAACACTGAAGCTTTCTTT
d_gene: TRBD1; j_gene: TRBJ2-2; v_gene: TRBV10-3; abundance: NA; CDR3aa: CAISETGGAFSNTGELFF; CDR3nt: TGTGCCATCAGTGAAACAGGGGGCGCATTCTCGAACACCGGGGAGCTGTTTTTT
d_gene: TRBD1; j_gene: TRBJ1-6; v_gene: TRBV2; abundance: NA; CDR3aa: CASRETGGSNSPLHF; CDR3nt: TGTGCCAGCAGGGAAACAGGGGGAAGTAATTCACCCCTCCACTTT
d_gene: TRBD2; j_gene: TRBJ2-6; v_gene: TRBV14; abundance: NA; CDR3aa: CASSPWGGSQANVLTF; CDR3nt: TGTGCCAGCAGCCCCTGGGGGGGGAGTCAAGCCAACGTCCTGACTTTC